Listed below are T cell receptor beta chains from one sample, sequenced in a study of cytomegalovirus exposure and HLA in healthy donors. TCRdb's copy holds only in-frame clones and misses some; the assay was immunoSEQ multiplex PCR. The repertoire holds 110,000 or so clones, with 65% to 80% as singletons. Material: PBMCs. These receptors all stem from a female donor in good health and CMV-seronegative. Each CDR3 is given with its conserved first and last residue. The D gene is left open where the match is weak. Clone size is shown for a subset of rows, as once, few, many or a class of expanded clone.

d_call	clone_size	v_call	j_call	cdr3_aa	cdr3_nt
TRBD2	few	TRBV19	TRBJ2-1	CASSPISSGVSYNEQFF	TGTGCCAGTAGTCCCATTAGTAGCGGGGTATCCTACAATGAGCAGTTCTTC
-	few	TRBV29-1	TRBJ1-2	CSVPRVSSSGYTF	TGCAGCGTTCCCAGGGTTTCTTCTAGTGGCTACACCTTC
TRBD2	-	TRBV15	TRBJ2-3	CATSRSGLAGHTDTQYF	TGTGCCACCAGCAGATCGGGACTAGCGGGTCATACAGATACGCAGTATTTT
TRBD1	-	TRBV5-1	TRBJ1-2	CASSGAGTGDNYGYTF	TGCGCCAGCAGCGGAGCCGGGACAGGGGATAACTATGGCTACACCTTC
-	-	TRBV5-1	TRBJ2-5	CASSLVAGAGETQYF	TGCGCCAGCAGCTTGGTTGCAGGCGCGGGGGAGACCCAGTACTTC
TRBD1	-	TRBV5-8	TRBJ1-2	CAGWDRTNYGYTF	TGTGCCGGCTGGGACAGAACTAACTATGGCTACACCTTC
-	once	TRBV18	TRBJ2-3	CASSRVTSAQYF	TGTGCCAGCTCACGGGTGACTTCGGCGCAGTATTTT
TRBD2	-	TRBV2	TRBJ2-2	CASRGQGLAVTGELFF	TGTGCCAGCAGGGGGCAAGGACTAGCGGTCACCGGGGAGCTGTTTTTT
-	-	TRBV5-1	TRBJ1-6	CASSLDRPPSPLHF	TGCGCCAGCAGCTTGGACAGGCCCCCATCACCCCTCCACTTT
TRBD2	-	TRBV27	TRBJ2-5	CASSLGTSVQTQYF	TGTGCCAGCAGTTTGGGGACTAGCGTTCAGACCCAGTACTTC
-	-	TRBV5-6	TRBJ1-6	CASSFYRDRAVSPLHF	TGTGCCAGCAGCTTTTACAGGGACCGCGCGGTTTCGCCCCTCCACTTT
-	few	TRBV4-2	TRBJ2-7	CASSQDEVNGEQYF	TGTGCCAGCAGCCAAGATGAGGTCAACGGGGAGCAGTACTTC
-	-	TRBV5-6	TRBJ1-1	CASSFQTEAFF	TGTGCCAGCAGCTTCCAAACTGAAGCTTTCTTT
-	-	TRBV5-6	TRBJ2-2	CASSTGHPNTGELFF	TGTGCCAGCAGCACAGGACACCCGAACACCGGGGAGCTGTTTTTT
-	few	TRBV27	TRBJ1-1	CASSLTKNTEAFF	TGTGCCAGCAGTTTGACAAAAAACACTGAAGCTTTCTTT
-	few	TRBV27	TRBJ1-1	CASSPSTTRNTEAFF	TGTGCCAGCAGTCCTTCAACTACAAGGAACACTGAAGCTTTCTTT
TRBD1	few	TRBV6-1	TRBJ1-2	CASSELGQGSFYTF	TGTGCCAGCAGTGAATTAGGACAGGGAAGTTTCTACACCTTC
TRBD2	-	TRBV15	TRBJ2-1	CATSPVPTSGGRPFNEQFF	TGTGCCACCAGCCCCGTCCCCACTAGCGGGGGTCGCCCATTTAATGAGCAGTTCTTC
TRBD2	once	TRBV9	TRBJ2-5	CASSDLERGGRETQYF	TGTGCCAGCAGCGACCTTGAGCGGGGCGGACGCGAGACCCAGTACTTC
TRBD1	once	TRBV27	TRBJ1-2	CASKRDRDYGYTF	TGTGCCAGTAAACGGGACAGGGACTATGGCTACACCTTC
TRBD1	few	TRBV2	TRBJ1-1	CASTTTGETEAFF	TGTGCCAGCACCACGACAGGGGAGACTGAAGCTTTCTTT